This T cell receptor (beta chain) came from a study of blood T cell repertoires in COVID-19. Study context: The study drew acute and convalescent COVID-19 samples from the United States, Italy and Spain.

As handled by the study authors: Counts of nucleated cells, estimated from reference gene primer amplification, were obtained. Produced via immunoSEQ multiplex PCR; TCRdb's table is partial and in-frame only. V, J and clone size were drawn from that table, and D and trimming were deduced from the DNA. The repertoire holds 150,000 to 200,000 clones, with about 87% as singletons. This clone occurred a few times. Enrolment of Seattle patients took place during active infection, and they were followed longitudinally. Material for sequencing was peripheral blood. The origin of this receptor is a man aged 60 to 69 with COVID-19, enrolled during active disease.

Here the CDR3 DNA reads TGTGCCAGCAGCTTGGGACTAGCGGGGTTAAATGAGCAGTTCTTC. This encodes CASSLGLAGLNEQFF. The chain has TRBV5-4 and TRBJ2-1, with TRBD2 identical over 11 bases. CDR1 and CDR2 (germline): SGHNT, YYREEE (reference sequence). Unmatched junction bases numbered 3, after V lost 0 bases and J lost 7 bases. This CDR3 region has 15 residues.